This section outlines one T cell receptor (beta chain) sequence together with its context. Here immunoSEQ multiplex PCR was the method, and the copy in TCRdb shows in-frame clones only, minus some. The sample has about 120,000 clones; 80% to 95% are singletons. This entry comes from a study of control samples from healthy donors and cancer patients. This sequence originates from a man aged 40-55 years in good health. Sequencing was done on a sample of blood.

In DNA form, the CDR3 reads TGTGCCAGCAGCTTCAGGGTTCAGGAGACCCAGTACTTC. Amino acids: CASSFRVQETQYF. J is TRBJ2-5 and V is TRBV12-3 or TRBV12-4; possibly TRBD1 for D (5 bases). CDR3 size: 13 residues. Trimming removed 6 bases from V and 5 bases from J, with 13 bases in between.